Each of the 3 T cell receptor beta chains below was sequenced from the same sample in a study of radiation and T cells in renal cell carcinoma. The time point is: baseline pretreatment blood. The treatment was: 15 Gy SBRT to primary tumor, nephrectomy 4 weeks later. Clones were read by immunoSEQ multiplex PCR, and TCRdb kept only the in-frame ones, dropping some. The sample contains tens of thousands of clones, 70% to 85% of which appear only once. The specimen was blood, collected from a patient whose treatment included radiotherapy and nephrectomy. The source of these receptors is a man between 60 and 75 years old with renal cell carcinoma.

The CDR3 here is CASSLDGGRSTDTQYF. The CDR3, as DNA: TGTGCCAGCAGCTTAGATGGGGGTAGGAGCACAGATACGCAGTATTTT. This sequence joins TRBV11-3 and TRBJ2-3; D tentatively reads TRBD1 or TRBD2 (5 bases each). Germline V gene data show CDR1 as SGHNT and CDR2 as YENEEA. This CDR3 spans 16 amino acids. V lost 0 bases and J lost 0, with 10 bases in between.

The chain is built from TRBV10-2 and TRBJ1-2, with D possibly being TRBD1 (5 bases). This CDR3 is built from 13 residues. V was shortened by 10 bases and J by 7 bases, with 19 bases between the two germline ends. Germline loops: CDR1 WSHSY, CDR2 SAAADI. CDR3: CATSLGGAGGYTF. The CDR3, as DNA: TGCGCCACCTCCCTAGGAGGGGCGGGTGGCTACACCTTC.

The rearrangement uses TRBV5-6 and TRBJ2-7; 8 bases fit TRBD1. The germline gives CDR1 SGHDT, CDR2 YYEEEE. With 1 base clipped from V and 6 bases from J, the junction kept 15 bases outside the gene matches. The CDR3 totals 17 residues. CDR3 nucleotides: TGTGCCAGCAGCTTGTTTTGGGGGCTCAGGGGGCTTGGCGAGCAGTACTTC. Translation gives CASSLFWGLRGLGEQYF. Based on the CDR3 plus reference TRBV5-6 and TRBJ2-7, the full variable domain is DAGVTQSPTHLIKTRGQQVTLRCSPKSGHDTVSWYQQALGQGPQFIFQYYEEEERQRGNFPDRFSGHQFPNYSSELNVNALLLGDSALYLCASSLFWGLRGLGEQYFGPGTRLTVT.